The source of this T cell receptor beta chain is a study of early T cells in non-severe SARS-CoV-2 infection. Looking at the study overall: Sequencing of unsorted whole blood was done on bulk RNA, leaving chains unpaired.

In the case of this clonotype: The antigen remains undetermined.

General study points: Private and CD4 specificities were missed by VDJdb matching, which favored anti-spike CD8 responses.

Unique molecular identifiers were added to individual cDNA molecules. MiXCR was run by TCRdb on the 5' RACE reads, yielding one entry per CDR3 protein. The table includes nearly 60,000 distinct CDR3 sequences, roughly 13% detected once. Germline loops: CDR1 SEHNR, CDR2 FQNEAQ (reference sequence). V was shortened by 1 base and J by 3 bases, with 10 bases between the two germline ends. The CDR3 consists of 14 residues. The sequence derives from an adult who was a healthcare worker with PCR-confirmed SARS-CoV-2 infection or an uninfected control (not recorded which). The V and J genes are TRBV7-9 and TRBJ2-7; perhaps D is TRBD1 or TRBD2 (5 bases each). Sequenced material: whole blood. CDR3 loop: CASSLGGDLYEQYF. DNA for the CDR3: TGTGCCAGCAGCTTAGGTGGGGACCTCTACGAGCAGTACTTC. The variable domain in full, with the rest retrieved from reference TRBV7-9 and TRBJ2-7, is DTGVSQNPRHKITKRGQNVTFRCDPISEHNRLYWYRQTLGQGPEFLTYFQNEAQLEKSRLLSDRFSAERPKGSFSTLEIQRTEQGDSAMYLCASSLGGDLYEQYFGPGTRLTVT.